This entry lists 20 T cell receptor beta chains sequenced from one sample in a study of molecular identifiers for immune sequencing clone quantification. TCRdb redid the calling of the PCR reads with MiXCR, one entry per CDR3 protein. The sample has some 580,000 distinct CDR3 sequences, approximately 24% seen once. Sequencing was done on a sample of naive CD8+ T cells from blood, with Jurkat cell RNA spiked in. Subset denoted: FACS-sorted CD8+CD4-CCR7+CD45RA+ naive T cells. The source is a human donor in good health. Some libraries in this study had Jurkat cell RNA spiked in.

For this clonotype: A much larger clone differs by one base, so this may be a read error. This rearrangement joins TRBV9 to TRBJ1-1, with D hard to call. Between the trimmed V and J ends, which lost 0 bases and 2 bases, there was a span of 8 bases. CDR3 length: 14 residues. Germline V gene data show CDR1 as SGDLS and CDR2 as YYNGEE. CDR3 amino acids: CASSVVTDNTEAFF. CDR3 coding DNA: TGTGCCAGCAGCGTAGTCACGGATAACACTGAAGCTTTCTTT. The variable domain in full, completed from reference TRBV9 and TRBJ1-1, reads DSGVTQTPKHLITATGQRVTLRCSPRSGDLSVYWYQQSLDQGLQFLIQYYNGEERAKGNILERFSAQQFPDLHSELNLSSLELGDSALYFCASSVVTDNTEAFFGQGTRLTVV.

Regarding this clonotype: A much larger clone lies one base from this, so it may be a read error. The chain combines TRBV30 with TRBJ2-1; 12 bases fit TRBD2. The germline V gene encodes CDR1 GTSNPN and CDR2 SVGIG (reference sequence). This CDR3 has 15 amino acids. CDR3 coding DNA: TGTGCCTGGTTCCCGGGACTAGCGGGCTACAAAGAGCAGTTCTTC. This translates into CAWFPGLAGYKEQFF.

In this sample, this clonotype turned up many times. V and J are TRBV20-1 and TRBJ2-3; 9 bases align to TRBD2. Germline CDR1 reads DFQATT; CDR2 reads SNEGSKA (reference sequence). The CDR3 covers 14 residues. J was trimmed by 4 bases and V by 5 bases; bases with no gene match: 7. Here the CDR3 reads CSAPLAGYADTQYF. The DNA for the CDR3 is TGCAGTGCTCCCCTAGCGGGATATGCAGATACGCAGTATTTT.

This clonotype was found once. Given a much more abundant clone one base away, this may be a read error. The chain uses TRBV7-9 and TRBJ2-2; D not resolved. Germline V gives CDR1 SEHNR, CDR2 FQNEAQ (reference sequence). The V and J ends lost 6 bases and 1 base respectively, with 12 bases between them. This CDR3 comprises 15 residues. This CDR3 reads CASSTPSQNTGELFF. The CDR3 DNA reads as TGTGCCAGCAGTACCCCCAGCCAGAACACCGGGGAGCTGTTTTTT.

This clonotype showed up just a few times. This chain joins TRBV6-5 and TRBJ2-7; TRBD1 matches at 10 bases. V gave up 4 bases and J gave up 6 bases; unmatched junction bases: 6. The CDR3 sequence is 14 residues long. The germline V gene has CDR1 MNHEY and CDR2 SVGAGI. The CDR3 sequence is CASSLSGDRGEQYF. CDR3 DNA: TGTGCCAGCAGTTTATCAGGGGACAGGGGCGAGCAGTACTTC.

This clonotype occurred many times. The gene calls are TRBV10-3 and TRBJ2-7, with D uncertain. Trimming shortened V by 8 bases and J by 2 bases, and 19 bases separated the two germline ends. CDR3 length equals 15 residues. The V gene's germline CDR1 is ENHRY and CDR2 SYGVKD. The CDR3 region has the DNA TGTGCCATCGCCGCGGCGACGGACCGAGCCTACGAGCAGTACTTC. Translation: CAIAAATDRAYEQYF.

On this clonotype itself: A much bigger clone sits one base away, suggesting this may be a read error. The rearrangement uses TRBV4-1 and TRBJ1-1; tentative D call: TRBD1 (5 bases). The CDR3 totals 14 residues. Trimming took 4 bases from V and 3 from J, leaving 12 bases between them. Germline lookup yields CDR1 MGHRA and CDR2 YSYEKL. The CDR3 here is CASSRDGMDTEAFF. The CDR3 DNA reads TGCGCCAGCAGCCGGGACGGTATGGACACTGAAGCTTTCTTT.

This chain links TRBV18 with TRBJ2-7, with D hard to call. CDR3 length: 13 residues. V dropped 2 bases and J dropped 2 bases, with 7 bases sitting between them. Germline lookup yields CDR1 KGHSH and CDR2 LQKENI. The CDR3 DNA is TGTGCCAGCTCACCATCAGTAACCTACGAGCAGTACTTC. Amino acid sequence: CASSPSVTYEQYF.

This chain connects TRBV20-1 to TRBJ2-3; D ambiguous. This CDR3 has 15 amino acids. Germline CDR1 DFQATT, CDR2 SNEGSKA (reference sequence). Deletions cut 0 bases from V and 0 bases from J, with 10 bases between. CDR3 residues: CSAREDGLSTDTQYF. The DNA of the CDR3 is TGCAGTGCTAGAGAGGACGGTCTTAGCACAGATACGCAGTATTTT.

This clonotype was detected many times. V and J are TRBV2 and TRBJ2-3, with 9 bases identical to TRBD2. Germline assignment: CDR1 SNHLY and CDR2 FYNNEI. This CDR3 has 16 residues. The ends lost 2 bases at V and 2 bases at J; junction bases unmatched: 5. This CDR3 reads CASSEISGGHTDTQYF. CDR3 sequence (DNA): TGTGCCAGCAGTGAAATTAGCGGGGGTCACACAGATACGCAGTATTTT.

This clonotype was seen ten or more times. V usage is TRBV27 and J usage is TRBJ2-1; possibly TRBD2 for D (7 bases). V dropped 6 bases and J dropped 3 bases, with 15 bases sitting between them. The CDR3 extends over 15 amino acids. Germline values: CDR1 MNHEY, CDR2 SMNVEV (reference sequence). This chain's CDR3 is CASSYGGPNYNEQFF. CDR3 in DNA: TGTGCCAGCAGCTACGGGGGGCCAAACTACAATGAGCAGTTCTTC.

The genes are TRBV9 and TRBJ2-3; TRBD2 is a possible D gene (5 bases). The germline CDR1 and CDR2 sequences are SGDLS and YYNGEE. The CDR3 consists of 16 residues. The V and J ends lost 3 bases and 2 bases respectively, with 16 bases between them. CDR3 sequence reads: CASSGWLVGATDTQYF. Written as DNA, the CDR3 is TGTGCCAGCAGCGGGTGGCTTGTGGGAGCCACAGATACGCAGTATTTT. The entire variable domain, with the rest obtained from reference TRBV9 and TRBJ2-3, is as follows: DSGVTQTPKHLITATGQRVTLRCSPRSGDLSVYWYQQSLDQGLQFLIQYYNGEERAKGNILERFSAQQFPDLHSELNLSSLELGDSALYFCASSGWLVGATDTQYFGPGTRLTVL.

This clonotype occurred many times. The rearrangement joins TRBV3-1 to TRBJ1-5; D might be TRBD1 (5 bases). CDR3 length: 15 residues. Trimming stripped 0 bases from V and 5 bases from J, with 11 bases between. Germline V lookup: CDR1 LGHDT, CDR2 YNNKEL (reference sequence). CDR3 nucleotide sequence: TGTGCCAGCAGCCAAGATCCGGGGCATGATCAGCCCCAGCATTTT. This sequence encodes CASSQDPGHDQPQHF.

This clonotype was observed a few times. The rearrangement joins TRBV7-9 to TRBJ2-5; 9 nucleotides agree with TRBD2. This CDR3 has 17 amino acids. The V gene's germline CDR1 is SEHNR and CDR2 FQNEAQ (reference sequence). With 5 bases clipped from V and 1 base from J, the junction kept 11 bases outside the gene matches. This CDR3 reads CASSTYFRRGGQETQYF. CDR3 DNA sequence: TGTGCCAGCAGCACCTACTTTAGGCGGGGGGGCCAAGAGACCCAGTACTTC.

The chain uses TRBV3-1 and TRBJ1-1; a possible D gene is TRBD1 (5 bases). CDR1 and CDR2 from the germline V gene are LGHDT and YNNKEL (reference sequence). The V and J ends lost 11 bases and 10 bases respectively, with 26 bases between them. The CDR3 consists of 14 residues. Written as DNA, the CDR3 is TGTGCCCGCCGCCCCGGCCCAAGGGACCCTGCAGCTTTCTTT. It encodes CARRPGPRDPAAFF.

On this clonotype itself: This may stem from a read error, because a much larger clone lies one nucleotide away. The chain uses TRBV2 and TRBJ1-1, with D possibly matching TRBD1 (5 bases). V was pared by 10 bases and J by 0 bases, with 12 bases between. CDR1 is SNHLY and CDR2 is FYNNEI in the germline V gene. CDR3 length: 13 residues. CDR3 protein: CAILTAVNTEAFF. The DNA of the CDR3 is TGTGCCATCCTGACAGCCGTGAACACTGAAGCTTTCTTT.

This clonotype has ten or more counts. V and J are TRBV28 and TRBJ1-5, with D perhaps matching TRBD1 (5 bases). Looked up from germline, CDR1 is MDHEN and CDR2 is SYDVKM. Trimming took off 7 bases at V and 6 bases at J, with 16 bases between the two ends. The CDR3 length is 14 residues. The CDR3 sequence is CASKSGRGSQPQHF. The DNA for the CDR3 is TGTGCCAGCAAGTCAGGGAGGGGCAGTCAGCCCCAGCATTTT.

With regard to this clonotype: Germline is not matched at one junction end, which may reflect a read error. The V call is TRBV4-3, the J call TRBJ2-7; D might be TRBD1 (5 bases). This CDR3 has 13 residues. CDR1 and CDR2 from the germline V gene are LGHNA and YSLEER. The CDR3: CGSSQGAGNEQYF. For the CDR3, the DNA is TGCGGCAGCAGCCAAGGGGCAGGGAACGAGCAGTACTTC.

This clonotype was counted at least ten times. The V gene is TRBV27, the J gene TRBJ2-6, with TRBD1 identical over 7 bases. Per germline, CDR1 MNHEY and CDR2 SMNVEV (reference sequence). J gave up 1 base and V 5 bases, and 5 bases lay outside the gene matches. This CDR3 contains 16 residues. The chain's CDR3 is CASSTPQGSGANVLTF. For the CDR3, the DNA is TGTGCCAGCAGTACTCCACAGGGGTCTGGGGCCAACGTCCTGACTTTC. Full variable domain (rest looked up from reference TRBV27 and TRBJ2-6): EAQVTQNPRYLITVTGKKLTVTCSQNMNHEYMSWYRQDPGLGLRQIYYSMNVEVTDKGDVPEGYKVSRKEKRNFPLILESPSPNQTSLYFCASSTPQGSGANVLTFGAGSRLTVL.

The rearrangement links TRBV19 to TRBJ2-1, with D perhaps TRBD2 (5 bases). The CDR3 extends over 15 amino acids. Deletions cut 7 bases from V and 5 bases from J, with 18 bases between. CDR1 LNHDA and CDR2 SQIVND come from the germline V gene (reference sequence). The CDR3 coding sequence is TGTGCCAGTAAGAAATTCCCGGGATTTGACAATGAGCAGTTCTTC. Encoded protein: CASKKFPGFDNEQFF. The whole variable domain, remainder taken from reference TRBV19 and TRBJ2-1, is DGGITQSPKYLFRKEGQNVTLSCEQNLNHDAMYWYRQDPGQGLRLIYYSQIVNDFQKGDIAEGYSVSREKKESFPLTVTSAQKNPTAFYLCASKKFPGFDNEQFFGPGTRLTVL.